This TCR beta chain was found in a study of blood T cell repertoires in COVID-19. Study-wide background: Acute and convalescent COVID-19 samples came from the United States, Italy and Spain. T cells, B-cell-depleted T cells, or PBMCs supplied cDNA or gDNA.

Authors' methods: Cell counts per sample came from amplifying reference gene primers. Profiling relied on immunoSEQ multiplex PCR, and the TCRdb table lists in-frame clones only, not all of them. The V and J calls and clone size were taken over from that table, and D and trimming were inferred from the DNA. This sample has about 140,000 clones, with more than 80% found just once. Germline V lookup: CDR1 LGHDT, CDR2 YNNKEL (reference sequence). V lost 3 bases to trimming and J lost 15 bases; unmatched junction nucleotides: 4. The CDR3 runs to 12 residues. Sequenced: peripheral blood. V gene TRBV3-1 (or the pseudogene TRBV3-2) combines with J gene TRBJ2-2; TRBD1 aligns across 10 bases. This clonotype was obtained from a human donor in a cohort sampled during active COVID-19. CDR3: CASSQGQGQVFF. CDR3 nucleotide sequence: TGTGCCAGCAGCCAGGGACAGGGGCAGGTGTTTTTT.